These T cell receptor beta chains were read from a single sample in a study of long-term antiretroviral therapy in people with HIV. The method was immunoSEQ multiplex PCR; TCRdb's version includes in-frame clones alone and lacks a portion of them. The sample includes roughly 31,000 clones, about 88% of them seen just once. Sample: unsorted PBMCs, taken around 5 years before starting antiretroviral therapy. The receptors shown here come from a man aged 45-65 years with HIV. Both conserved end residues are part of each CDR3. A D gene is named only where the DNA matches it firmly. Rows may omit the clone size; those that give it use once, few, many or a size class.

d_gene	abundance	v_gene	j_gene	CDR3aa	CDR3nt
TRBD1	NA	TRBV7-6	TRBJ1-2	CASSSGDRATF	TGTGCCAGCAGCTCGGGGGACAGGGCCACCTTC
NA	once	TRBV18	TRBJ1-2	CASSPLRDRSNYGYTF	TGTGCCAGCTCACCACTCAGGGATCGGTCTAACTATGGCTACACCTTC
NA	NA	TRBV29-1	TRBJ2-7	CSVEGPYEQYF	TGCAGCGTTGAAGGACCCTACGAGCAGTACTTC
TRBD2	NA	TRBV4-2	TRBJ2-3	CASSQAGTSGSRGTDTQYF	TGTGCCAGCAGCCAAGCCGGGACTAGCGGAAGTCGAGGCACAGATACGCAGTATTTT
NA	NA	TRBV10-3	TRBJ1-3	CAINPTDGTSGNTIYF	TGTGCCATTAACCCCACCGACGGAACCTCTGGAAACACCATATATTTT
TRBD2	NA	TRBV7-8	TRBJ2-1	CASSSKGLAGELNEQFF	TGTGCCAGCAGCTCAAAGGGACTAGCGGGAGAGTTGAATGAGCAGTTCTTC
TRBD1	NA	TRBV5-4	TRBJ2-1	CASSLQGVRFF	TGTGCCAGCAGCTTGCAGGGGGTCCGGTTCTTC
TRBD2	NA	TRBV5-1	TRBJ2-5	CASSLAALAGQETQYF	TGCGCCAGCAGCTTGGCCGCCCTAGCGGGTCAAGAGACCCAGTACTTC
NA	NA	TRBV27	TRBJ1-3	CASSLDGGSSGNTIYF	TGTGCCAGCAGTTTAGACGGGGGGTCCTCTGGAAACACCATATATTTT
NA	NA	TRBV9	TRBJ2-5	CASSVGEAGQETQYF	TGTGCCAGCAGCGTAGGAGAAGCGGGTCAAGAGACCCAGTACTTC
NA	NA	TRBV20-1	TRBJ2-7	CSARGTYEQYF	TGCAGTGCTAGGGGGACCTACGAGCAGTACTTC
TRBD1	NA	TRBV18	TRBJ2-5	CASSPGRGQGAGETQYF	TGTGCCAGCTCACCAGGACGTGGACAGGGGGCAGGAGAGACCCAGTACTTC
TRBD1	NA	TRBV6-5	TRBJ1-6	CASSRRQGWNSPLHF	TGTGCCAGCAGTCGGCGACAGGGATGGAATTCACCCCTCCACTTT
TRBD2	NA	TRBV5-4	TRBJ2-3	CASSPRSGGAGTDTQYF	TGTGCCAGCAGCCCGAGGTCGGGGGGGGCGGGCACAGATACGCAGTATTTT
NA	NA	TRBV10-2	TRBJ1-2	CASSVSYSSANYGYTF	TGCGCCAGCAGTGTATCCTACAGTTCAGCTAACTATGGCTACACCTTC
NA	NA	TRBV28	TRBJ2-7	CASSFGRGVGFEQYF	TGTGCCAGCAGTTTTGGCAGGGGAGTAGGGTTCGAGCAGTACTTC
TRBD2	NA	TRBV18	TRBJ2-2	CASSSARGSGGHTGELFF	TGTGCCAGCTCATCGGCCCGCGGTAGCGGGGGGCACACCGGGGAGCTGTTTTTT
NA	NA	TRBV19	TRBJ2-1	CASSPQVLAFSYNEQFF	TGTGCCAGTAGTCCCCAGGTGTTAGCGTTCTCCTACAATGAGCAGTTCTTC
TRBD1	NA	TRBV7-9	TRBJ1-2	CASSQRDRDRGSGGYTF	TGTGCCAGCAGCCAGAGAGACCGGGACAGGGGGTCGGGTGGCTACACCTTC
NA	NA	TRBV10-3	TRBJ2-1	CAISESMGGEQFF	TGTGCCATCAGTGAGTCGATGGGGGGTGAGCAGTTCTTC
TRBD2	NA	TRBV27	TRBJ2-7	CASSRGLAGPLEQYF	TGTGCCAGCAGTCGCGGACTAGCGGGGCCTCTCGAGCAGTACTTC
NA	NA	TRBV7-2	TRBJ1-5	CASSPDRQGFGQPQHF	TGTGCCAGCAGCCCAGACCGGCAGGGATTTGGTCAGCCCCAGCATTTT
NA	NA	TRBV28	TRBJ1-2	CASSLRVFYGYTF	TGTGCCAGCAGTTTAAGGGTGTTCTATGGCTACACCTTC
NA	NA	TRBV5-4	TRBJ2-1	CASSLYGASSYNEQFF	TGTGCCAGCAGCTTGTATGGGGCTAGCTCCTACAATGAGCAGTTCTTC
TRBD1	once	TRBV19	TRBJ1-1	CASTPPGTGFHTEAFF	TGTGCCAGTACCCCCCCCGGGACAGGGTTTCACACTGAAGCTTTCTTT
NA	NA	TRBV30	TRBJ2-7	CAWSVFYEQYF	TGTGCCTGGAGTGTATTTTACGAGCAGTACTTC
NA	NA	TRBV27	TRBJ2-1	CASRDYNEQFF	TGTGCCAGCCGCGACTACAATGAGCAGTTCTTC
NA	NA	TRBV10-3	TRBJ2-5	CAITMGQAQETQYF	TGTGCCATCACCATGGGGCAGGCCCAAGAGACCCAGTACTTC
TRBD1	NA	TRBV2	TRBJ2-7	CASTPGQGINEQYF	TGTGCCAGCACCCCAGGACAGGGGATCAACGAGCAGTACTTC
NA	NA	TRBV7-8	TRBJ1-5	CASSPPGRVRQPQHF	TGTGCCAGCAGCCCGCCGGGAAGGGTACGGCAGCCCCAGCATTTT
NA	NA	TRBV11-1	TRBJ2-1	CASSFGGSHNEQFF	TGTGCCAGCAGCTTCGGGGGTTCCCACAATGAGCAGTTCTTC
NA	NA	TRBV21-1	TRBJ1-1	CASSKKDGFNTEAFF	TGTGCCAGCAGCAAAAAGGACGGATTCAACACTGAAGCTTTCTTT
NA	NA	TRBV19	TRBJ1-4	CASSLWSTNEKLFF	TGTGCCAGTAGTTTATGGTCAACTAATGAAAAACTGTTTTTT
NA	NA	TRBV19	TRBJ1-2	CASTRQGSWGYTF	TGTGCCAGTACTCGCCAGGGTTCCTGGGGCTACACCTTC
NA	NA	TRBV9	TRBJ2-1	CASSARVPYNEQFF	TGTGCCAGCAGCGCCCGTGTCCCCTACAATGAGCAGTTCTTC
TRBD1	once	TRBV5-8	TRBJ1-1	CASTRTGQGNTEAFF	TGTGCCAGCACCCGGACAGGCCAAGGGAACACTGAAGCTTTCTTT
NA	few	TRBV7-3	TRBJ2-6	CASRGDSGANVLTF	TGTGCCAGCAGAGGCGACTCTGGGGCCAACGTCCTGACTTTC
NA	NA	TRBV6-6	TRBJ1-5	CASTDGGAGQPQHF	TGTGCCAGCACCGACGGGGGGGCCGGGCAGCCCCAGCATTTT
NA	NA	TRBV5-1	TRBJ2-7	CASSYRDISYEQYF	TGCGCCAGCAGTTATCGCGACATCTCCTACGAGCAGTACTTC
NA	NA	TRBV7-9	TRBJ1-3	CASSWGGGSGNTIYF	TGTGCCAGCAGCTGGGGCGGCGGCTCTGGAAACACCATATATTTT
NA	NA	TRBV6-5	TRBJ2-7	CASSWTMGLDEQYF	TGTGCCAGCAGTTGGACGATGGGTCTTGATGAGCAGTACTTC